This T cell receptor (beta chain) stems from a study of T cells in Graves' hyperthyroidism and ophthalmopathy. Per germline, CDR1 SNHLY and CDR2 FYNNEI. Trimming stripped 6 bases from V and 5 bases from J, with 10 bases between. This CDR3 region has 12 residues. Using RNA transcripts as the source, TCR beta CDR3 regions were amplified. Using the HTBI primer set, a first-round RT-PCR was run on the TCR CDR3. TCRdb recomputed calls from the multiplex PCR reads with MiXCR, one row per CDR3 protein. This table holds more than 300,000 distinct CDR3 sequences, more than 11% found once. This clonotype was observed at least ten times.

This clonotype was obtained from a woman aged 30 to 39 with Graves' hyperthyroidism. The rearrangement links TRBV2 to TRBJ2-5, with unresolved D. Material: blood. The CDR3, as DNA: TGTGCCAGCAGAGACGCTAGTGAGACCCAGTACTTC. This encodes CASRDASETQYF. Supplemented by reference TRBV2 and TRBJ2-5, the full variable domain reads EPEVTQTPSHQVTQMGQEVILRCVPISNHLYFYWYRQILGQKVEFLVSFYNNEISEKSEIFDDQFSVERPDGSNFTLKIRSTKLEDSAMYFCASRDASETQYFGPGTRLLVL.